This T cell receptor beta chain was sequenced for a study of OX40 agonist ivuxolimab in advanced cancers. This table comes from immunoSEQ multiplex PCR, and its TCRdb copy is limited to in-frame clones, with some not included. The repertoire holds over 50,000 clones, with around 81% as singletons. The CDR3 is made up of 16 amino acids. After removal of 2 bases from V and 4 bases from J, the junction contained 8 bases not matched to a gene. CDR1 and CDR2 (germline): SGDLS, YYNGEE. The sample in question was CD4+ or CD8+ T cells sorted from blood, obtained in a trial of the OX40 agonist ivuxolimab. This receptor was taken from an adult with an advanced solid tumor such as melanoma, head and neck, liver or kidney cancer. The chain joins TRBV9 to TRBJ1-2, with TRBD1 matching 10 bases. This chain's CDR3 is CASSVGTGEFGYGYTF. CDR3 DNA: TGTGCCAGCAGCGTCGGGACAGGGGAGTTCGGCTATGGCTACACCTTC.